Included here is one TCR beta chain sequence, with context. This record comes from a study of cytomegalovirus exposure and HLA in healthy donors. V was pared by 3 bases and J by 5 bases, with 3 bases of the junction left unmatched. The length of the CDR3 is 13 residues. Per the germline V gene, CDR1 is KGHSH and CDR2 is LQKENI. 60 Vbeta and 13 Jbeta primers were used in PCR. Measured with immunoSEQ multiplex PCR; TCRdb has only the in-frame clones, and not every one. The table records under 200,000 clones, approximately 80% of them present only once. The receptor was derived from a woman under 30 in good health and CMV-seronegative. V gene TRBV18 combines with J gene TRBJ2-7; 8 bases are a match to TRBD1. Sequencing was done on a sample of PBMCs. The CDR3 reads CASSPGQVDEQYF. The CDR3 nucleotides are TGTGCCAGCTCACCGGGACAGGTAGACGAGCAGTACTTC.